This T cell receptor beta chain is drawn from a study of CD8+ T cells in alopecia areata. Regarding the study as a whole: Higher clonality and more expanded CD8+ clones appeared in lesional than normal scalp. Clarity of TCR sharing across patients fell short of that in mice, possibly HLA-related.

This clone showed up just a few times. Its antigen is as yet unknown. Extracted RNA was reverse transcribed, and the resulting cDNA served as sequencing template. TCRdb's copy holds only in-frame clones and misses some; the assay was immunoSEQ multiplex PCR. The sample contains about 37,000 clones, around 57% of which appear only once. Trimming left V 1 base short and J 8 bases short, with 17 bases between. The CDR3 spans 16 residues. Germline values: CDR1 SGHTA, CDR2 FQGNSA. CD4+ cells belonging to four or five patients, who were in the biomarker study, were further sorted into CD25+CD127- cells. From alopecia areata patients, lesional scalp punch biopsies and peripheral blood were collected. The sorting of PBMCs gave CD4+ and CD8+ T cells.

The TCR comes from a human donor with alopecia areata. The chain combines TRBV7-2 with TRBJ1-4; possible D gene TRBD1, 6 bases. The sequenced material came from CD4+ Tregs sorted from blood. The CDR3 DNA follows: TGTGCCAGCAGCTTAGTCACAGGGTCCCGCGGGGAAAAACTGTTTTTT. It translates to CASSLVTGSRGEKLFF.